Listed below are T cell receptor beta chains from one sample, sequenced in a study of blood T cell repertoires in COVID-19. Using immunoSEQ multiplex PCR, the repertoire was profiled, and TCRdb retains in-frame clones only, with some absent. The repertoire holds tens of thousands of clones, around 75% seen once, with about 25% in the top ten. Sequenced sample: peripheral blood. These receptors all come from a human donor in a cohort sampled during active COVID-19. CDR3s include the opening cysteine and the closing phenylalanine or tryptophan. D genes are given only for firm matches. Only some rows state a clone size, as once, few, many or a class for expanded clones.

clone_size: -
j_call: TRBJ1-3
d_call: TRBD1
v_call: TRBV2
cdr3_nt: TGTGCCAGCAGTGGGAGACAGGGATGGAACACCATATATTTT
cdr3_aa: CASSGRQGWNTIYF

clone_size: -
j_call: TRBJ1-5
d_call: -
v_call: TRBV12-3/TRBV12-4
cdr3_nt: TGTGCCAGCAGTTTGGAGGAGAATCAGCCCCAGCATTTT
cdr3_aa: CASSLEENQPQHF

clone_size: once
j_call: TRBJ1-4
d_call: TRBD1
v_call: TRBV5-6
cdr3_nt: TGTGCCAGCAGCTCCTGGACAGGGGTTAATGAAAAACTGTTTTTT
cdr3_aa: CASSSWTGVNEKLFF

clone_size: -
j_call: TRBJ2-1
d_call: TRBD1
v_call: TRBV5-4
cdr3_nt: TGTGCCAGCAGCACAGGGGGGAGCGACAATGAGCAGTTCTTC
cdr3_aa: CASSTGGSDNEQFF

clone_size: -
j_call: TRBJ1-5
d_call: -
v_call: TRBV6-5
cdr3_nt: TGTGCCAGCACTGGGGAGTCGGTCAAGCCCCAGCATTTT
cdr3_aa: CASTGESVKPQHF

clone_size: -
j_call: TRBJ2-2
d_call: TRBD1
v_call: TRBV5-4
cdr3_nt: TGTGCCAGCAGCTTAACAGGGACAGGGGGATCCGGGGAGCTGTTTTTT
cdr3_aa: CASSLTGTGGSGELFF

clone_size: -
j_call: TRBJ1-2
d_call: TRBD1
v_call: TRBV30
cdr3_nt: TGTGCCTGGGGACAGGGGGCACAAGGCTACACCTTC
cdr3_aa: CAWGQGAQGYTF

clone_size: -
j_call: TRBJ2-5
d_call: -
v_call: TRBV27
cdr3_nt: TGTGCCAGCAAGAGCCAGGTCCAAGAGACCCAGTACTTC
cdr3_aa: CASKSQVQETQYF

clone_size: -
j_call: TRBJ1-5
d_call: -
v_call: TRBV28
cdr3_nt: TGTGCCAGCGCCTCCGGGACAAAGGGCAATCAGCCCCAGCATTTT
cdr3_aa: CASASGTKGNQPQHF

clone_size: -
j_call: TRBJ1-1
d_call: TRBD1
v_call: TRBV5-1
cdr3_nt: TGCGCCAGCTCCCAGACAGGGTTCACTGAAGCTTTCTTT
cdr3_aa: CASSQTGFTEAFF

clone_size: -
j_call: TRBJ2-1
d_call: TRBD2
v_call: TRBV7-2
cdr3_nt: TGTGCCAGCAGCTTCTCTGGACTAGGCAATGAGCAGTTCTTC
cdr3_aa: CASSFSGLGNEQFF

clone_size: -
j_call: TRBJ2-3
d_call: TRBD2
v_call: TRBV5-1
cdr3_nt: TGCGCCAGCAGAACCGGGACTAGCGGGATTGCTACGCAGTATTTT
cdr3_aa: CASRTGTSGIATQYF

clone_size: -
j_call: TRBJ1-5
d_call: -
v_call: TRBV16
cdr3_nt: TGTGCCAGCAGCCAATTCGGAGGGGACGACCAGCCCCAGCATTTT
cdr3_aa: CASSQFGGDDQPQHF

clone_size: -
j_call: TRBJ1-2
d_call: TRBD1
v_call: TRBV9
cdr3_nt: TGTGCCAGCAGCGTTGGGGCAGGGGGGACAATGAGTGGCTACACCTTC
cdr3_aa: CASSVGAGGTMSGYTF

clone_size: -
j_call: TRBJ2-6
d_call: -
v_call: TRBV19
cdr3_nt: TGTGCCAGTAGTATAGGTACACCTGGGGCCAACGTCCTGACTTTC
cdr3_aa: CASSIGTPGANVLTF

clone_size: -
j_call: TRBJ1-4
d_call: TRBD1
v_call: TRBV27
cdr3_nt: TGTGCCAGCAGCAGACAGGGGCTTAATGAAAAACTGTTTTTT
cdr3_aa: CASSRQGLNEKLFF

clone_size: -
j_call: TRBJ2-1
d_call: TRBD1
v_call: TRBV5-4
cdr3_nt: TGTGCCAGCAGGGCTCAGGGGGCTAGGGAGCAGTTCTTC
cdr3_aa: CASRAQGAREQFF

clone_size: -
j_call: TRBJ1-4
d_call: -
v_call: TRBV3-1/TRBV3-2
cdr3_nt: TGTGCCAGCAGCCAAATTCAGGGAATTGAAAAACTGTTTTTT
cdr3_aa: CASSQIQGIEKLFF

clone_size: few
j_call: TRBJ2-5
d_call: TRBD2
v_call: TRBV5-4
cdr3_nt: TGTGCCAGCAGCTGGACTAGCGGGGGTCAAGAGACCCAGTACTTC
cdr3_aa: CASSWTSGGQETQYF

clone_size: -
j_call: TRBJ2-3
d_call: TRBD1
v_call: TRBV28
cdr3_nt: TGTGCCAGCAGTTTAGGGGACAGGGTGAGGGGCACAGATACGCAGTATTTT
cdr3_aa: CASSLGDRVRGTDTQYF

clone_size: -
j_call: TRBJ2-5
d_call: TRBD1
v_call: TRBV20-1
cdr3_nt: TGCAGTGCTAGTGGACTGACAGGGGCCCAAGAGACCCAGTACTTC
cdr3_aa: CSASGLTGAQETQYF

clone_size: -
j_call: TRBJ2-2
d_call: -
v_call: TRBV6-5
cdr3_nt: TGTGCCAGCAGTTACCCTCAGGGGTCGGGCACCGGGGAGCTGTTTTTT
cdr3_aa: CASSYPQGSGTGELFF

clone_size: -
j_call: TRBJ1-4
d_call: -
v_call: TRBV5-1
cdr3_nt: TGCGCCAGCAGCTTGGGTGCGGGGTTGGGACGAAATGAAAAACTGTTTTTT
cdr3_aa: CASSLGAGLGRNEKLFF

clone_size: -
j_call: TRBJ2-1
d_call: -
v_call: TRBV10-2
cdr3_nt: TGCGCCACCCCCCGGGCGGGCGAAAGCTCCTACAATGAGCAGTTCTTC
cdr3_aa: CATPRAGESSYNEQFF

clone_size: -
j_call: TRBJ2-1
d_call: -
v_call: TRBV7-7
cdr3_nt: TGTGCCAGCAGCCCAATGTCTAGCTCCTACAATGAGCAGTTCTTC
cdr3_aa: CASSPMSSSYNEQFF

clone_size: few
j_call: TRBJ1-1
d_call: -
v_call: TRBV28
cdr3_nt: TGTGCCAGCAGTAAACAGGGTTCACTCACTGAAGCTTTCTTT
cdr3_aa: CASSKQGSLTEAFF

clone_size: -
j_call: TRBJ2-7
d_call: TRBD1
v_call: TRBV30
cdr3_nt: TGTGCCTGGGCCAGAAACAGGGGAAACGAGCAGTACTTC
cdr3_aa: CAWARNRGNEQYF

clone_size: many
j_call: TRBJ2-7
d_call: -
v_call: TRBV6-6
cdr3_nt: TGTGCCAGCAGCCGCAGTTACGAGCAGTACTTC
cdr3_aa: CASSRSYEQYF

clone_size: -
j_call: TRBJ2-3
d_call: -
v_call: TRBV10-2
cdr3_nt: TGCGCCAGCAGTCGCCCGGGGGCAGATACGCAGTATTTT
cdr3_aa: CASSRPGADTQYF

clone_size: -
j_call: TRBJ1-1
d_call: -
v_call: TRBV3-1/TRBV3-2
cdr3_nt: TGTGCCAGCAGCCAAGTACAACCGAACACTGAAGCTTTCTTT
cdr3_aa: CASSQVQPNTEAFF

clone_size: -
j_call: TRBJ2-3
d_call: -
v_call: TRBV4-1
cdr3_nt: TGCGCCAGCAGCCAATCTCCTAGTTATGGCACAGATACGCAGTATTTT
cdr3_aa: CASSQSPSYGTDTQYF

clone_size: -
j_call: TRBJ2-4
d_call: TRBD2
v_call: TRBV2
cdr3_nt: TGTGCCAGCAGCCGCTCCAGGACTAGCCCAAACATTCAGTACTTC
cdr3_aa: CASSRSRTSPNIQYF

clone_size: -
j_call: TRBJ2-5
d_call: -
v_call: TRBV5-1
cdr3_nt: TGCGCCAGCAGCTTTGCAGGGGATGGAGAGACCCAGTACTTC
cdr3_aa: CASSFAGDGETQYF

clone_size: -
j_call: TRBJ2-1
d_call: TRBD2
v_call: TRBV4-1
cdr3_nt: TGCGCCAGCAGCCAACTCCCCACAGTGGCTAGCGGGAGTAATGAGCAGTTCTTC
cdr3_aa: CASSQLPTVASGSNEQFF

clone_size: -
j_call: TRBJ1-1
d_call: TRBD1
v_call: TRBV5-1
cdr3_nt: TGCGCCAGCAGCACCCAGGGGGCCGGAAGTGAAGCTTTCTTT
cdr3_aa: CASSTQGAGSEAFF

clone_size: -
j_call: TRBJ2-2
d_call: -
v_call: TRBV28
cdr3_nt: TGTGCCAGCAGCATTAACACCGGGGAGCTGTTTTTT
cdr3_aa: CASSINTGELFF

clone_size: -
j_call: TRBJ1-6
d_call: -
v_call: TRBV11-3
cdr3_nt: TGTGCCAGCAAAGGGGAGGGACATAATTCACCCCTCCACTTT
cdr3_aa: CASKGEGHNSPLHF

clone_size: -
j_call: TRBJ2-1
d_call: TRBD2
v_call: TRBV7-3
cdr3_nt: TGTGCCAGCAGCGTCACTAGCGGGGGTTACAATGAGCAGTTCTTC
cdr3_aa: CASSVTSGGYNEQFF

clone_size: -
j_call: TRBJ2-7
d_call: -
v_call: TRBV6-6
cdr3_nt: TGTGCCAGCAGTCTACGACCGACCAGAGGTGACGAGCAGTACTTC
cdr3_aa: CASSLRPTRGDEQYF

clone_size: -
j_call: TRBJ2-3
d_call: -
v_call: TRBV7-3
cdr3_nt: TGTGCCAGCAGCTATGGCGGGCACACAGATACGCAGTATTTT
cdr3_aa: CASSYGGHTDTQYF

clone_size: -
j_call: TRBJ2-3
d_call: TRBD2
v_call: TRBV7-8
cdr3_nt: TGTGCCAGCAGCTTATCACGACTAGCGGGGGTTTCCACAGATACGCAGTATTTT
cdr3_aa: CASSLSRLAGVSTDTQYF

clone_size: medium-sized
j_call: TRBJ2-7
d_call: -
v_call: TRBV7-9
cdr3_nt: TGTGCCAGCAGCCCATGGGGGACGGGAGAGGGTTACATCGAGCAGTACTTC
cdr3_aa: CASSPWGTGEGYIEQYF

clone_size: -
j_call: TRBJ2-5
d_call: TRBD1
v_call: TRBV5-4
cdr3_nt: TGTGCCAGCAGCCCCTCCGGGACAGGAGAGACCCAGTACTTC
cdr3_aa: CASSPSGTGETQYF

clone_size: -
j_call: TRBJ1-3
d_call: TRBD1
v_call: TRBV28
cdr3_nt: TGTGCCAGCAGTTCGCAGGGGGAAGGAAACACCATATATTTT
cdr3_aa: CASSSQGEGNTIYF

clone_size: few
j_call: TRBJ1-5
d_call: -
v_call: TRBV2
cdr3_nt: TGTGCCAGCAGCGCAGGTAGAGGGTCTCGGGGTCAGCCCCAGCATTTT
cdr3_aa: CASSAGRGSRGQPQHF

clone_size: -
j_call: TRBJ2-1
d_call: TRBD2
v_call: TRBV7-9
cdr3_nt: TGTGCCAGCAGCTGGGGGGGTAGCGGGATTCTTGGAAATGAGCAGTTCTTC
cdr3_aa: CASSWGGSGILGNEQFF

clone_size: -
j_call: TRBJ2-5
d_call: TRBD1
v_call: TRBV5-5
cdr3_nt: TGTGCCAGCAGCTTGTATATAGGGGGCGCGGGAGAGACCCAGTACTTC
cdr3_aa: CASSLYIGGAGETQYF

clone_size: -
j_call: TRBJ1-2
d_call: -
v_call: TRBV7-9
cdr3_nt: TGTGCCAGCAGCTTAGTGGGGGCAAGAGAGTACTATGGCTACACCTTC
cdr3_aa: CASSLVGAREYYGYTF

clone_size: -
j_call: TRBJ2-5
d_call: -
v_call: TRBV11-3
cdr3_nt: TGTGCCAGCAGCCCAGGGTTTAGGGAGACCCAGTACTTC
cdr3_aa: CASSPGFRETQYF

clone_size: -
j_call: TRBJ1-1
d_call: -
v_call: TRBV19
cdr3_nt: TGTGCCAGTAGCGGACAGCCCGGCACTGAAGCTTTCTTT
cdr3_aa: CASSGQPGTEAFF

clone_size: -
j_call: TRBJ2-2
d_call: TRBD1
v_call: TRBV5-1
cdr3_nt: TGCGCCAGCAGCTTGGGACAGGGATTGACCGGGGAGCTGTTTTTT
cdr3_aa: CASSLGQGLTGELFF

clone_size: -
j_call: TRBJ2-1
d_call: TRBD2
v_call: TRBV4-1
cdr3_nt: TGCGCCAGCAGCCGGGGGGAGGGGACCTACAATGAGCAGTTCTTC
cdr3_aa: CASSRGEGTYNEQFF

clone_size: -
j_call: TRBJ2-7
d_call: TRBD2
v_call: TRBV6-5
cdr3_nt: TGTGCCAGCAAGAATCTAGCGGGAGTGGACGAGCAGTACTTC
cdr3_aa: CASKNLAGVDEQYF

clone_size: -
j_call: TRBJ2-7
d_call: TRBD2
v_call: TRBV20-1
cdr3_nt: TGCAGTGCTAGTCGGGCGGGAGGTTCCGGCTACGAGCAGTACTTC
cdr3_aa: CSASRAGGSGYEQYF

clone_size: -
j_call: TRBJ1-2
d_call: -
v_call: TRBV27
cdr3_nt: TGTGCCAGCAGTTTTACGGGGGGCGTAAACTATGGCTACACCTTC
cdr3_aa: CASSFTGGVNYGYTF

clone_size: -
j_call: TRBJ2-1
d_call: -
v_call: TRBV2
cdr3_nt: TGTGCCAGCAGCCCCCTCTCCCCGGGACATCTATACAATGAGCAGTTCTTC
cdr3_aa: CASSPLSPGHLYNEQFF

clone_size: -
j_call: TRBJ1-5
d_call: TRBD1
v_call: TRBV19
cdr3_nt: TGTGCCAGTAGTATAAAACAGGGGAACAATCAGCCCCAGCATTTT
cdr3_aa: CASSIKQGNNQPQHF

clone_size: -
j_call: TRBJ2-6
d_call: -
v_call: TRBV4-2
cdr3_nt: TGTGCCAGCAGCCAAGAGGGACTGAGCTCTGGGGCCAACGTCCTGACTTTC
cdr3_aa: CASSQEGLSSGANVLTF

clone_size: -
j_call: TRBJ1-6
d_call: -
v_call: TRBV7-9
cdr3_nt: TGTGCCACCCAGGGGAGCTCCTATAATTCACCCCTCCACTTT
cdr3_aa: CATQGSSYNSPLHF